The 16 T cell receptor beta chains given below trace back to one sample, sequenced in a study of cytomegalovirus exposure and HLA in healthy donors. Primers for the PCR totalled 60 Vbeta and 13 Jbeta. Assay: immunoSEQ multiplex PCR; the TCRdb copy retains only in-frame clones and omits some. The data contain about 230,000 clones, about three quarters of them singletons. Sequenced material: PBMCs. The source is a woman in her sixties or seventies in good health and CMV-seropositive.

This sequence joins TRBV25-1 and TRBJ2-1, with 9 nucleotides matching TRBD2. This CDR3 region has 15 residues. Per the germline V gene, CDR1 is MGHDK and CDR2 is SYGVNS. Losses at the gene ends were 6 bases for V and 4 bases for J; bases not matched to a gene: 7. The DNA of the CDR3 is TGTGCCAGCAGGACGGCGCTAGCGGGGTACAATGAGCAGTTCTTC. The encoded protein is CASRTALAGYNEQFF.

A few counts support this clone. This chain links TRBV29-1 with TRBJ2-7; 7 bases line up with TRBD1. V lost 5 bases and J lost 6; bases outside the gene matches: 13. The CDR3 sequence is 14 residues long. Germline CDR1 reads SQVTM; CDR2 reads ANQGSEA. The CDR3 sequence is CSVSIQTGTSEQYF. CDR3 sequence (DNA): TGCAGCGTTTCGATCCAGACAGGGACCAGCGAGCAGTACTTC.

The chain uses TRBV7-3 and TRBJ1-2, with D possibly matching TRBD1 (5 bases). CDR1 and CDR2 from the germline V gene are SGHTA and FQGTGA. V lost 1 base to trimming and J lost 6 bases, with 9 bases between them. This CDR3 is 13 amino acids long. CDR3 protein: CASSLNWGDGYTF. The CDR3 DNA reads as TGTGCCAGCAGCTTAAACTGGGGGGATGGCTACACCTTC.

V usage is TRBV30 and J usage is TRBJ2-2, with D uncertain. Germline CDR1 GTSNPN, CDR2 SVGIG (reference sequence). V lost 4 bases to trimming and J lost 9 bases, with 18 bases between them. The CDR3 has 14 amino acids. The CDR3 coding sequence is TGTGCCTGGAAACCGTTTGTTAGTATCCGGGAGCTGTTTTTT. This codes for CAWKPFVSIRELFF.

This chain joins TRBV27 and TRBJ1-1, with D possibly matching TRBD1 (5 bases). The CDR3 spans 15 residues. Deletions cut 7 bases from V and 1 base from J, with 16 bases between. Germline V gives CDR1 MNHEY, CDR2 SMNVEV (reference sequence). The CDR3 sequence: CASTLGGGPNTEAFF. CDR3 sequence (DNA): TGTGCCAGCACCCTGGGGGGGGGACCGAACACTGAAGCTTTCTTT.

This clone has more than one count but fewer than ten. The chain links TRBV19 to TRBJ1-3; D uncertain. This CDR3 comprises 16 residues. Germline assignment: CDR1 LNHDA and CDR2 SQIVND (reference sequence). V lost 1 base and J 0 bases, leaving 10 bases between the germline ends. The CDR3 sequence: CASSIAGSASGNTIYF. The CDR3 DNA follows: TGTGCCAGTAGTATAGCAGGATCGGCCTCTGGAAACACCATATATTTT. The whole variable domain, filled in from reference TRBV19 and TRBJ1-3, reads DGGITQSPKYLFRKEGQNVTLSCEQNLNHDAMYWYRQDPGQGLRLIYYSQIVNDFQKGDIAEGYSVSREKKESFPLTVTSAQKNPTAFYLCASSIAGSASGNTIYFGEGSWLTVV.

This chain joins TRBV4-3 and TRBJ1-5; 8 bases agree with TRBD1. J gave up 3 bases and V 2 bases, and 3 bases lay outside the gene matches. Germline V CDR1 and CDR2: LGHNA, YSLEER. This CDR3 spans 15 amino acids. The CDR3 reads CASSQRTGNNQPQHF. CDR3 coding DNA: TGCGCCAGCAGCCAAAGGACAGGGAACAATCAGCCCCAGCATTTT.

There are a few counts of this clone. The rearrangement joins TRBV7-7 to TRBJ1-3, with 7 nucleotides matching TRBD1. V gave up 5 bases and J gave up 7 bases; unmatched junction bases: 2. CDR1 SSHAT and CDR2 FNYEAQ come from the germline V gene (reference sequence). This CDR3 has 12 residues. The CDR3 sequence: CASSADRNTIYF. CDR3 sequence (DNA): TGTGCCAGCAGCGCGGACAGGAACACCATATATTTT.

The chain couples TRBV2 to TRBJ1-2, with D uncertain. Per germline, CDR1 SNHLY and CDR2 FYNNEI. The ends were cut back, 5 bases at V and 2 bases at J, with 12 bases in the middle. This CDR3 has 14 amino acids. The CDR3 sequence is CASSSSYRNYGYTF. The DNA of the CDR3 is TGTGCCAGCAGTTCAAGCTACCGAAACTATGGCTACACCTTC.

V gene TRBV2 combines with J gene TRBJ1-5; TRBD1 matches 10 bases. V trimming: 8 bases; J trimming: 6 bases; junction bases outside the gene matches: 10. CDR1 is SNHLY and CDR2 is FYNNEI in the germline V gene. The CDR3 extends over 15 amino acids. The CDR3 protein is CASRPGQGYGQPQHF. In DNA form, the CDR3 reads TGTGCCAGCCGGCCGGGACAGGGGTATGGTCAGCCCCAGCATTTT.

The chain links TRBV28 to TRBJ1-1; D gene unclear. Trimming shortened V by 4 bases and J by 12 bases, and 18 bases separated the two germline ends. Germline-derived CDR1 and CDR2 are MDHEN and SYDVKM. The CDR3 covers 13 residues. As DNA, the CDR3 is TGTGCCAGCAGTTCACCCTCGTGGGCGAGAACTTTCTTT. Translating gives CASSSPSWARTFF.

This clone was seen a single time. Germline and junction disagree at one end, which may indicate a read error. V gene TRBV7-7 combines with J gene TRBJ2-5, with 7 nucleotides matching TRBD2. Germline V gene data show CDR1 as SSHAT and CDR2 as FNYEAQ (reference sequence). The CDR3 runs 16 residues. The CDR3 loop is CAGSLVQRGYAETQYF. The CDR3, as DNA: TGTGCCGGCAGCTTAGTCCAGCGGGGCTATGCGGAGACCCAGTACTTC.

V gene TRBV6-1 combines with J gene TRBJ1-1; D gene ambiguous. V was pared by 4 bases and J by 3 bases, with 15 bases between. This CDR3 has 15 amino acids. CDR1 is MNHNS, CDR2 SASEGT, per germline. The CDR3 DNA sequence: TGTGCCAGCAGTGCAGGTACGGCCTCCGACACTGAAGCTTTCTTT. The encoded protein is CASSAGTASDTEAFF.

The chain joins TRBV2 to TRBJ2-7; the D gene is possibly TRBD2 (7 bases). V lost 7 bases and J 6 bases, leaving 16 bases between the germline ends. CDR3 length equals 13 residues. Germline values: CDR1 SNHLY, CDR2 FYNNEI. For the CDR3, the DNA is TGTGCCAGCACCGAGGGGGGGCGGGGCGAGCAGTACTTC. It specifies CASTEGGRGEQYF.

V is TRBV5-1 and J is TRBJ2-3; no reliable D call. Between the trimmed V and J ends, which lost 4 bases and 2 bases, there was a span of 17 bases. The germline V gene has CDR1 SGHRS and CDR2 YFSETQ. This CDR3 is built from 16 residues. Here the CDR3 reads CASSRAARTNTDTQYF. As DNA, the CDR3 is TGCGCCAGCAGCCGTGCGGCCAGAACGAACACAGATACGCAGTATTTT.

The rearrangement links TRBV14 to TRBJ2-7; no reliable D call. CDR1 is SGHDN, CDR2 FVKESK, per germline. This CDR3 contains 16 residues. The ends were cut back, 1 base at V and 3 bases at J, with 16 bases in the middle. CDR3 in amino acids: CASSQGRQYYNYEQYF. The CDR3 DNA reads TGTGCCAGCAGCCAAGGGCGGCAGTATTACAACTACGAGCAGTACTTC.